Shown below are 19 T cell receptor beta chains from a single sample sequenced in a study of technical replicates of blood from four donors. Profiling relied on immunoSEQ multiplex PCR, and the TCRdb table lists in-frame clones only, not all of them. The table records some 56,000 clones, roughly 96% of them present only once. Material: PBMCs. The receptors come from a human donor in good health. Some clones in this sample may be carry-over from other donors' samples.

The gene calls are TRBV6-5 and TRBJ2-7; 10 positions match TRBD2. CDR1 is MNHEY and CDR2 is SVGAGI in the germline V gene. Losses at the gene ends were 0 bases for V and 2 bases for J; bases not matched to a gene: 1. The CDR3 contains 15 residues. The CDR3 DNA sequence: TGTGCCAGCAGTTACTCTACTAGCGGGGCCTACGAGCAGTACTTC. It yields the protein CASSYSTSGAYEQYF.

The rearrangement links TRBV11-1 to TRBJ1-1; 9 nucleotides align to TRBD1. The CDR3 runs to 15 residues. The junction had 4 bases not matched to a gene; V was cut back by 4 bases and J by 1 base. Germline values: CDR1 SGHAT, CDR2 FQDESV (reference sequence). The CDR3 DNA reads TGTGCCAGCAGCTCCAGGGGACAGGGGAACACTGAAGCTTTCTTT. Encoded protein: CASSSRGQGNTEAFF.

The J gene is TRBJ1-4, the V gene TRBV5-6; the D gene is possibly TRBD1 (6 bases). CDR1 is SGHDT and CDR2 is YYEEEE in the germline V gene. This CDR3 is 17 amino acids long. Trimming shortened V by 4 bases and J by 2 bases, and 18 bases separated the two germline ends. The CDR3 DNA reads as TGTGCCAGCAGCATGATTGGGGGCTTGGGGACTAATGAAAAACTGTTTTTT. Amino acid sequence: CASSMIGGLGTNEKLFF.

This chain uses TRBV7-2 with TRBJ1-1; D uncertain. The CDR3 runs to 14 residues. The V gene's germline CDR1 is SGHTA and CDR2 FQGNSA. The V end lost 5 bases, the J end lost 1 base, and 11 bases lay between the germline ends. This CDR3 reads CASSPGAGNTEAFF. The CDR3, as DNA: TGTGCCAGCAGCCCCGGTGCGGGGAACACTGAAGCTTTCTTT.

The V gene is TRBV7-2, the J gene TRBJ2-7; D possibly corresponds to TRBD2 (5 bases). This CDR3 is built from 16 residues. Between the trimmed V and J ends, which lost 2 bases and 2 bases, there was a span of 16 bases. Germline-derived CDR1 and CDR2 are SGHTA and FQGNSA. As DNA, the CDR3 is TGTGCCAGCAGCTTAAGTCGCAGCGAGACTACCTACGAGCAGTACTTC. It encodes CASSLSRSETTYEQYF.

V usage is TRBV11-2 and J usage is TRBJ2-1; 11 bases line up with TRBD2. V was clipped by 5 bases and J by 2 bases; unmatched bases: 8. In germline, CDR1 is SGHAT, CDR2 FQNNGV. This CDR3 is built from 17 residues. CDR3 sequence reads: CASSLGGGLAAYNEQFF. The CDR3 coding sequence is TGTGCCAGCAGCCTAGGGGGGGGACTAGCGGCCTACAATGAGCAGTTCTTC.

V is TRBV11-2 and J is TRBJ1-3; no firm D call. CDR1 and CDR2 from the germline V gene are SGHAT and FQNNGV. The CDR3 totals 11 residues. V gave up 5 bases and J gave up 9 bases, with 8 bases separating them. CDR3 sequence: CASSPGGTIYF. CDR3 DNA: TGTGCCAGCAGCCCAGGAGGCACCATATATTTT.

The chain recombines TRBV11-2 with TRBJ2-6; D is perhaps TRBD1 (5 bases). The CDR3 loop spans 15 amino acids. Germline CDR1 and CDR2: SGHAT and FQNNGV. Trimming removed 2 bases at V and 1 base at J, with 6 bases between. The CDR3 here is CASSLPGSGANVLTF. CDR3 DNA: TGTGCCAGCAGCTTACCAGGGTCTGGGGCCAACGTCCTGACTTTC.

The chain is built from TRBV7-2 and TRBJ1-1; possibly TRBD1 for D (5 bases). Trimming stripped 3 bases from V and 6 bases from J, with 11 bases between. The CDR3 covers 13 residues. Germline CDR1 reads SGHTA; CDR2 reads FQGNSA. The CDR3 sequence is CASSFRRGAEAFF. The CDR3 nucleotides read TGTGCCAGCAGCTTCAGGAGGGGCGCTGAAGCTTTCTTT. Full variable domain (missing parts from reference TRBV7-2 and TRBJ1-1): GAGVSQSPSNKVTEKGKDVELRCDPISGHTALYWYRQSLGQGLEFLIYFQGNSAPDKSGLPSDRFSAERTGGSVSTLTIQRTQQEDSAVYLCASSFRRGAEAFFGQGTRLTVV.

This clone was picked up one time. The chain has TRBV6-1 and TRBJ1-2; 9 bases are shared with TRBD1. Germline CDR1 reads MNHNS; CDR2 reads SASEGT. The V and J ends lost 5 bases and 5 bases, in that order; junction bases with no gene match: 6. The CDR3 runs 14 residues. DNA of the CDR3: TGTGCCAGCAGTCCCCCGGACAGGGGTTATGGCTACACCTTC. This encodes CASSPPDRGYGYTF.

The chain combines TRBV11-2 with TRBJ1-6; D is unclear. V was trimmed by 2 bases and J by 7 bases, leaving 9 bases between them. The CDR3 totals 14 residues. Germline V gene sequence: CDR1 SGHAT, CDR2 FQNNGV. For the CDR3, the DNA is TGTGCCAGCAGCTTAACCCCCCGGAATTCACCCCTCCACTTT. Translated: CASSLTPRNSPLHF.

DNA for the CDR3: TGCGCCAGCAGTCCAACCCGGTTTAGCAATCAGCCCCAGCATTTT. This gives the protein CASSPTRFSNQPQHF. The chain couples TRBV23-1 to TRBJ1-5; D remains ambiguous. TRBV23-1 belongs to the ORF category, with a function that is uncertain. The CDR3 contains 15 residues. V was cut by 4 bases and J by 0 bases, with 10 bases left in between.

The V call is TRBV4-3, the J call TRBJ1-6; no clear D gene. Germline CDR1 and CDR2: LGHNA and YSLEER. This CDR3 spans 17 amino acids. Trimming shortened V by 2 bases and J by 4 bases, and 15 bases separated the two germline ends. CDR3 region: CASSQSGPQSYNSPLHF. The CDR3 bases are TGCGCCAGCAGCCAAAGCGGGCCACAGTCATATAATTCACCCCTCCACTTT.

The V gene is TRBV19, the J gene TRBJ1-5; a possible D gene is TRBD1 (6 bases). There are 15 residues in the CDR3. The germline CDR1 and CDR2 sequences are LNHDA and SQIVND (reference sequence). Trimming took off 4 bases at V and 2 bases at J, with 12 bases between the two ends. The CDR3 reads CASSKQGYGNQPQHF. CDR3 nucleotide sequence: TGTGCCAGTAGTAAACAGGGTTATGGCAATCAGCCCCAGCATTTT.

This chain links TRBV7-2 with TRBJ1-2; D ambiguous. Looked up from germline, CDR1 is SGHTA and CDR2 is FQGNSA. Trimming removed 1 base at V and 10 bases at J, with 13 bases between. This CDR3 comprises 13 residues. The chain's CDR3 is CASSLDPGIPYTF. In DNA, the CDR3 is TGTGCCAGCAGCTTAGATCCGGGGATCCCCTACACCTTC.

The chain couples TRBV4-3 to TRBJ1-6; D unclear. CDR3 length: 14 amino acids. In germline, CDR1 is LGHNA, CDR2 YSLEER. With 1 base removed from V and 7 bases from J, the gap between germline ends came to 8 bases. The CDR3 sequence: CASSQAPRNSPLHF. CDR3 DNA: TGCGCCAGCAGCCAAGCACCTAGGAATTCACCCCTCCACTTT.

This chain uses TRBV2 with TRBJ2-6; the match to TRBD1 covers 7 bases. CDR3 size: 15 residues. The V segment lost 3 bases and the J segment 4 bases; nucleotides outside the gene matches: 3. From germline, CDR1 is SNHLY and CDR2 FYNNEI. The CDR3 here is CASSDRGYGANVLTF. In nucleotides, the CDR3 is TGTGCCAGCAGTGACAGGGGGTACGGGGCCAACGTCCTGACTTTC.

This clone was seen a single time. This CDR3 is CASSKWQGFSPLHF. DNA for the CDR3: TGTGCCAGCAGTAAGTGGCAGGGGTTTTCACCCCTCCACTTT. The rearrangement uses TRBV27 and TRBJ1-6; possibly TRBD1 for D (6 bases). This CDR3 is built from 14 residues. V lost 5 bases to trimming and J lost 9 bases, with 14 bases between them. Germline assignment: CDR1 MNHEY and CDR2 SMNVEV (reference sequence).

This clone was recorded once. The chain links TRBV12-5 to TRBJ2-5; 7 nucleotides line up with TRBD2. Germline assignment: CDR1 LGHNT and CDR2 FRNRAP. CDR3 size: 15 residues. V shed 3 bases and J 5 bases; nucleotides not matched to a gene: 9. The CDR3 DNA reads TGTGCTAGTGGTTTACGGGGGGAAGGCTGGGAGACCCAGTACTTC. As protein: CASGLRGEGWETQYF.